The present entry profiles one T cell receptor beta chain with its context. What this receptor recognizes is not known. Base quality data are lacking; no much larger clone is found one base away. The data originate from a study of T-cell memory formation after mild COVID-19 (dated by TCRdb to about 2021). Looking at the study overall: TCR sequence clusters from the two donors were largely donor specific. The cohort comprised two young, previously healthy adult volunteers, one female and one male. Longitudinal TCRalpha and TCRbeta repertoire sequencing tracked T-cell clones expanding and contracting after mild COVID-19 in a couple of donors.

The reads were generated on an Illumina NovaSeq 6000. TCRalpha and TCRbeta cDNA libraries were built by 5'RACE with constant-segment primers, adding sample barcodes and unique molecular identifiers. Trizol reagent was used to extract RNA from every sample. Library amplification was performed in two PCR steps, and a second sample barcode and Illumina TruSeq adapters were introduced in the second step. The libraries were sequenced on an Illumina NovaSeq using 2 x 150 bp paired-end reads. Per the source publication's procedure: Demultiplexing of reads and collapsing into UMI-guided consensus sequences were performed with migec v1.2.7. Using mixcr v2.1.11, the UMI consensuses were aligned to TRA and TRB V and J templates and assembled into clonotypes. A clonotype was counted as expanded or contracted only if both edgeR and NoisET called the change significant, with noise models trained on biological replicates. edgeR calls used a false discovery rate-adjusted p below 0.01 and a log2 fold-change threshold of 1. PCA with hierarchical clustering of max-normalized trajectories of the 1000 most abundant clonotypes was used as exploratory dynamics analysis. Separately sequenced CD4+ and CD8+ repertoires were used to assign a CD4 or CD8 phenotype to each responding clone. TCRdb applied fastp at Q25 and MiXCR to the public reads, then kept only in-frame beta chains. Each entry merges the rows of one CDR3 protein and shows their most common DNA and genes. TCRdb assigned the V and J calls; the authors' analysis was not used. This sample lists 100,000 to 130,000 distinct CDR3 sequences; 15% to 20% were detected once. The ten top clones hold less than 6.5% of the sample.

Summary of the overall study and its limitations: Contracting CD4+ clones were located mainly in the CM and EM memory subsets, whereas CD8+ clones were found to be enriched in EMRA. Balanced CD4/CD8 phenotypes were observed for clones contracting from day 15 to 85, whereas a bias towards CD4+ was observed for a second wave of clones expanding from day 15 to 37. Only a couple of mild cases were covered by the study, and larger cohorts that include severe cases with pre-infection samples were considered necessary. The detection of some responding clones in pre-infection memory suggests that pre-existing cross-reactive memory T cells joined the SARS-CoV-2 response. The second-wave clones that peaked on day 37 were not confirmed to be SARS-CoV-2 specific.

The CDR3, from cysteine to phenylalanine, totals 13 residues. Just the 39-base CDR3 DNA is kept, in frame starting at base 1. V is shortened by 11 bases, J by 0 bases, and the region joining them spans 10 bases. CDR1 and CDR2 are read off the germline V gene (reference sequence) as SEHNR and FQNEAQ. Ficoll-Paque density gradient centrifugation was the method used to isolate PBMCs. Recombination connected TRBV7-9 to TRBJ1-4, with the D gene not confidently named. The receptor was derived from a man aged 18 to 29 who had mild COVID-19 (a few samples of this study predate the infection). The sample titles of this study are shuffled in the database, so cell type and time point are left out; the donor was told from shared clones. Sequencing was carried out using PBMCs or a T cell subset sorted from them (not recorded which). The nucleotides are TGTGCCTCCCGGAGAACAACTAATGAAAAACTGTTTTTT. It codes for CASRRTTNEKLFF.